Below, one TCR beta chain is given with its context. This entry comes from a study of T cell responses to AZD1222 COVID-19 vaccine. Germline V gives CDR1 SNHLY, CDR2 FYNNEI. The CDR3 is 14 amino acids. Only in-frame clones appear in the TCRdb table, and some are missing; sequencing was by immunoSEQ multiplex PCR. The data hold nearly 110,000 clones, with around 92% observed a single time. The sequence came from an adult in good health. The chain has TRBV2 and TRBJ1-1; a weak D match, TRBD1 (5 bases). The sequences come from peripheral blood, collected on day 0 of AZD1222 vaccination. The CDR3 sequence: CAGTGTVGGTEAFF. The CDR3 coding sequence is TGTGCGGGAACCGGTACAGTGGGGGGCACTGAAGCTTTCTTT.